The 19 T cell receptor beta chains reported below all come from one sample, sequenced in a study of blood T cell repertoires in COVID-19 (dated by TCRdb to about 2020). Library construction relied on the immunoSEQ multiplex PCR assay. TCRdb stores this immuneACCESS table with in-frame sequences only. Part of the clones is absent; in the studies checked, under half of the shortfall reflects unresolved V genes, and no reason is known for the rest. The sample records more than 250,000 clones, around 87% of which are singletons. 1% of the sample is held by the ten biggest clonotypes. Material: peripheral blood. The receptors were gathered from a man aged 50-59 years with active or convalescent COVID-19.

This rearrangement joins TRBV7-2 to TRBJ2-7; the match to TRBD2 covers 7 bases. Germline lookup yields CDR1 SGHTA and CDR2 FQGNSA. This CDR3 contains 15 residues. V shed 1 base, J shed 0 bases, and the junction held 3 bases outside the gene matches. The CDR3 DNA follows: TGTGCCAGCAGCTTAGGCGGGGGTTACTCCTACGAGCAGTACTTC. It encodes CASSLGGGYSYEQYF.

The chain has TRBV6-5 and TRBJ2-5; D unresolved. This CDR3 has 14 residues. Germline CDR1 MNHEY, CDR2 SVGAGI. Trimming took 0 bases from V and 5 from J, leaving 10 bases between them. This chain's CDR3 is CASSYSSPTETQYF. The CDR3 coding sequence is TGTGCCAGCAGTTACTCATCGCCGACTGAGACCCAGTACTTC.

This chain uses TRBV3-1 (or the pseudogene TRBV3-2) with TRBJ1-1, with a possible D match to TRBD1 (6 bases). The germline CDR1 and CDR2 sequences are LGHDT and YNNKEL (reference sequence). The germline V and J ends were trimmed by 4 bases and 4 bases, with 13 bases remaining between them. CDR3 length: 14 residues. The CDR3 loop is CASSPQDSGTEAFF. CDR3 sequence (DNA): TGTGCCAGCAGCCCCCAGGACAGTGGCACTGAAGCTTTCTTT.

The V call is TRBV19, the J call TRBJ2-2, with 10 nucleotides matching TRBD2. The junction had 5 bases not matched to a gene; V was cut back by 6 bases and J by 4 bases. CDR1 LNHDA and CDR2 SQIVND come from the germline V gene (reference sequence). The CDR3 extends over 15 amino acids. The CDR3 spells CASRVAGGSTGELFF. The CDR3 DNA follows: TGTGCCAGTAGGGTAGCGGGAGGATCCACCGGGGAGCTGTTTTTT. Full variable domain (missing parts from reference TRBV19 and TRBJ2-2): DGGITQSPKYLFRKEGQNVTLSCEQNLNHDAMYWYRQDPGQGLRLIYYSQIVNDFQKGDIAEGYSVSREKKESFPLTVTSAQKNPTAFYLCASRVAGGSTGELFFGEGSRLTVL.

V gene TRBV5-4 combines with J gene TRBJ2-7, with D possibly being TRBD1 (6 bases). Germline lookup yields CDR1 SGHNT and CDR2 YYREEE (reference sequence). This CDR3 is 14 amino acids long. V was pared by 0 bases and J by 7 bases, with 14 bases between. CDR3 protein: CASSLDQGRGEQYF. CDR3 coding DNA: TGTGCCAGCAGCTTGGACCAGGGGCGAGGGGAGCAGTACTTC.

The J gene is TRBJ2-1, the V gene TRBV19; TRBD1 might be the D (5 bases). Trimming pared 1 base from V and 5 bases from J, leaving 6 bases between. The CDR3 extends over 13 amino acids. The germline V gene has CDR1 LNHDA and CDR2 SQIVND (reference sequence). As DNA, the CDR3 is TGTGCCAGTAGTATAGGACAGAACAATGAGCAGTTCTTC. Translated, it gives CASSIGQNNEQFF.

The V and J genes are TRBV2 and TRBJ2-3; D is uncertain. Between the trimmed V and J ends, which lost 5 bases and 3 bases, there was a span of 3 bases. Germline-derived CDR1 and CDR2 are SNHLY and FYNNEI. The length of the CDR3 is 11 residues. CDR3 residues: CASSPTDTQYF. The CDR3 DNA reads as TGTGCCAGCAGTCCTACAGATACGCAGTATTTT.

This clone has more than one count but fewer than ten. This rearrangement joins TRBV4-3 to TRBJ2-7; the D is unclear. V was clipped by 1 base and J by 2 bases, with 15 bases between them. This CDR3 contains 16 residues. In germline, CDR1 is LGHNA, CDR2 YSLEER. CDR3: CASSQGQPGLAYEQYF. For the CDR3, the DNA is TGCGCCAGCAGCCAAGGGCAGCCTGGCCTAGCCTACGAGCAGTACTTC.

The CDR3 here is CSVLTANYGYTF. The CDR3 DNA reads as TGCAGCGTTTTGACAGCTAACTATGGCTACACCTTC. The gene calls are TRBV29-1 and TRBJ1-2; D is perhaps TRBD1 (5 bases). In germline, CDR1 is SQVTM, CDR2 ANQGSEA. The V gene lost 5 bases and the J gene lost 0 bases, with 7 bases spanning the gap. The CDR3 runs to 12 residues. The full variable domain, with the rest looked up from reference TRBV29-1 and TRBJ1-2, is SAVISQKPSRDICQRGTSLTIQCQVDSQVTMMFWYRQQPGQSLTLIATANQGSEATYESGFVIDKFPISRPNLTFSTLTVSNMSPEDSSIYLCSVLTANYGYTFGSGTRLTVV.

The chain employs TRBV10-1 and TRBJ1-2; the D is unclear. V was clipped by 3 bases and J by 2 bases, with 10 bases between them. This CDR3 comprises 14 residues. Germline values: CDR1 WNHNN, CDR2 SYGVQD (reference sequence). The CDR3 DNA is TGCGCCAGCAGTGAAACGCGTAAAAACTATGGCTACACCTTC. This encodes CASSETRKNYGYTF.

The chain has TRBV7-2 and TRBJ2-2; 10 bases fit TRBD1. The CDR3 extends over 15 amino acids. The V segment lost 5 bases and the J segment 7 bases; nucleotides outside the gene matches: 7. Germline V lookup: CDR1 SGHTA, CDR2 FQGNSA. The CDR3 nucleotides are TGTGCCAGCAGCCTGAGACAGGGGGCGGACGGGGAGCTGTTTTTT. Its translation is CASSLRQGADGELFF.

The gene calls are TRBV6-5 and TRBJ2-7, with D tentatively TRBD1 (6 bases). The V and J ends lost 2 bases and 5 bases respectively, with 16 bases between them. CDR1 and CDR2 (germline): MNHEY, SVGAGI. This CDR3 has 15 amino acids. The CDR3 DNA reads TGTGCCAGCAGTTACACCCAGGGGATAGTGAACGAGCAGTACTTC. This sequence encodes CASSYTQGIVNEQYF.

The CDR3 nucleotides are TGCGCCAGCAGCCAAGAAAAGCTTGAACTAGCGAAGGCGGATAACTACAATGAGCAGTTCTTC. Translated, it gives CASSQEKLELAKADNYNEQFF. This chain links TRBV4-1 with TRBJ2-1; 7 bases align to TRBD2. This CDR3 is 21 amino acids long. The V gene's germline CDR1 is MGHRA and CDR2 YSYEKL. Unmatched junction bases numbered 20, after V lost 0 bases and J lost 3 bases.

The chain links TRBV6-2 or TRBV6-3 to TRBJ2-1; the match to TRBD2 covers 10 bases. This CDR3 has 15 amino acids. The ends lost 6 bases at V and 6 bases at J; junction bases unmatched: 8. The germline V gene has CDR1 MNHEY and CDR2 SVGEGT. CDR3 nucleotide sequence: TGTGCCAGCAGCCGACTAGCGGGCCTTTTCAATGAGCAGTTCTTC. Protein sequence: CASSRLAGLFNEQFF.

The V and J genes are TRBV25-1 and TRBJ1-5; 7 nucleotides align to TRBD1. Germline CDR1 reads MGHDK; CDR2 reads SYGVNS. CDR3 length equals 17 residues. Germline trimming cut 0 bases from V and 2 bases from J; bases unmatched to any gene: 7. CDR3 coding DNA: TGTGCCAGCAGTGAATATCAGGGGGTAGGTTGCAATCAGCCCCAGCATTTT. Its protein product is CASSEYQGVGCNQPQHF.

This chain links TRBV28 with TRBJ1-5; tentative D call: TRBD1 (5 bases). CDR1 is MDHEN, CDR2 SYDVKM, per germline. This CDR3 has 15 amino acids. Trimming left V 8 bases short and J 2 bases short, with 16 bases between. For the CDR3, the DNA is TGTGCCAGCCGAGGCGCCAGGGATCGCAATCAGCCCCAGCATTTT. Its translation: CASRGARDRNQPQHF.

V gene TRBV9 combines with J gene TRBJ2-3; no definite D call. The CDR3 extends over 14 amino acids. Deletions cut 4 bases from V and 0 bases from J, with 9 bases between. Germline assignment: CDR1 SGDLS and CDR2 YYNGEE. The chain's CDR3 is CASSQTTSTDTQYF. The CDR3 coding sequence is TGTGCCAGCAGCCAAACTACTAGCACAGATACGCAGTATTTT.

The rearrangement links TRBV29-1 to TRBJ2-7; D not resolved. V lost 4 bases, J lost 3 bases, and 10 bases lay in between. The CDR3 consists of 12 residues. Germline loops: CDR1 SQVTM, CDR2 ANQGSEA. Written as DNA, the CDR3 is TGCAGCGTTGGCCGCACCTACTACGAGCAGTACTTC. It yields the protein CSVGRTYYEQYF.

This clone was seen only once. The chain uses TRBV5-4 and TRBJ1-2, with 8 bases fitting TRBD1. The V and J ends lost 5 bases and 7 bases, in that order; junction bases with no gene match: 13. Germline CDR1 and CDR2: SGHNT and YYREEE (reference sequence). The CDR3 is 15 residues long. As DNA, the CDR3 is TGTGCCAGCAGAATGGGACAGGCTTTAGTGGTTGGCTACACCTTC. Translation: CASRMGQALVVGYTF.